The rows below give T cell receptor beta chains drawn from one sample of a study of blood T cell repertoires in COVID-19. The table came from immunoSEQ multiplex PCR; TCRdb's copy has only in-frame clones and leaves some out. This sample has some 220,000 clones, with roughly 80% found just once. The specimen sequenced was peripheral blood. These receptors all stem from a woman aged 60-75 years who had recovered from COVID-19. Each CDR3 is given with its conserved first and last residue.

V gene | CDR3 protein
TRBV6-6 | CASSYLPGQPGGYTF
TRBV2 | CASSPGQAGANVLTF
TRBV2 | CASGYRMRAFF
TRBV5-1 | CASSLRTGSYGYTF
TRBV4-2 | CASSQAERGGNEQFF
TRBV5-8 | CASSPRGGQGGRTQYF
TRBV27 | CASSSHTGRVLGAGELFF
TRBV4-2 | CASSQEPSSNTGELFF
TRBV7-3 | CASSLSGGRTDTQYF
TRBV9 | CASSLHYAPHRSGNTIYF
TRBV6-6 | CASRGQGNSPLHF
TRBV7-9 | CASSFTGREQYF
TRBV7-2 | CASSPIAGGPEQYF
TRBV6-2/TRBV6-3 | CASSHAFNSYNEQFF
TRBV30 | CAWDAGTNTGELFF
TRBV11-3 | CASSSGGTLRTDTQYF
TRBV7-9 | CASSSQGARYNEQFF
TRBV5-4 | CASSGTTSFNYGYTF
TRBV19 | CASSRGTGLNNPPAHYGYTF
TRBV6-5 | CASSYSTGYDGGELFF
TRBV5-4 | CASSSGTGLNTIYF
TRBV10-1 | CASRSGQGSNEQFF
TRBV27 | CASSGGTGAYEQYF
TRBV5-1 | CASSASSYNEQFF
TRBV12-5 | CASGARLASEAFF
TRBV29-1 | CSVRTGPYEQYF
TRBV11-2 | CASIGQGLGGGYTF
TRBV2 | CASSDDWDRELQNTEAFF
TRBV5-4 | CASSLGGLETQYF
TRBV19 | CASSISRTGSQPQHF
TRBV30 | CAWSAPGQGNQPQHF
TRBV6-6 | CACGQVMSEQYF
TRBV2 | CASSDPGMDTGELFF
TRBV19 | CASSTGTYSYEQYF
TRBV5-5 | CASSLSGALGFYEQYF
TRBV19 | CATRQGITEAFF
TRBV5-5 | CASRMVGGAYNEQFF
TRBV7-2 | CASSSQGQPQGQFF
TRBV12-3/TRBV12-4 | CASSGLGNEQFF
TRBV6-5 | CASSPSGNTEAFF
TRBV2 | CASSALPPRINTEAFF